What follows describes a single T cell receptor beta chain. Its antigen remains unknown. Original methodology: Samples contained a median of approximately 100,000 TCRs, with a range of roughly 20,000 to 690,600. One entry per CDR3 protein, called by TCRdb with MiXCR from the RACE reads. TCRdb, not the original authors, processed these V and J calls. The table includes around 200,000 distinct CDR3 sequences, around 30% detected once. The record originates from a study of human T cells and chemical hapten exposure. Study results and limitations: As the donors had alopecia, their immune response may differ from healthy people's.

J lost 5 bases, V lost 0 bases, and 9 bases had no gene match. Germline loops: CDR1 SGHNT, CDR2 YENEEA. CDR3 size: 17 residues. Noted time point: pre-sensitization, week 0. Indicated treatment: therapeutic diphenylcyclopropenone sensitization with weekly scalp DPC. Patients had alopecia, were aged 18 to 70, and were not pregnant. The TCR originated in a woman aged 25 to 45 with alopecia areata. Some clones in this sample may be carry-over from other donors' samples. V usage is TRBV11-3 and J usage is TRBJ2-5; 10 nucleotides agree with TRBD1. The sample was whole blood, taken in connection with sensitization to the hapten diphenylcyclopropenone (DPC). CDR3 loop: CASSLELGTGAEETQYF. The CDR3 nucleotides are TGTGCCAGCAGCTTAGAGCTCGGGACAGGGGCGGAGGAGACCCAGTACTTC.